The 24 T cell receptor beta chains given below trace back to one sample, sequenced in a study of shared T cell receptors in the human thymus. Libraries were prepared by immunoSEQ multiplex PCR; TCRdb keeps only in-frame clonotypes and omits some of them. The sample holds about 730,000 clones, approximately 83% seen once. The same sample was also used in a study of human thymus T cells.

The material sequenced was thymocytes. These receptors came from a girl under three years old with a congenital heart defect.

The J gene is TRBJ2-1, the V gene TRBV7-6; tentative D call: TRBD2 (5 bases). CDR1 and CDR2 (germline): SGHVS, FNYEAQ. The CDR3 spans 21 residues. V lost 0 bases to trimming and J lost 2 bases, with 26 bases between them. The CDR3 sequence: CASSLAWWTPTYRPTYNEQFF. For the CDR3, the DNA is TGTGCCAGCAGCTTAGCTTGGTGGACTCCGACCTATCGACCTACCTACAATGAGCAGTTCTTC.

This chain connects TRBV5-1 to TRBJ2-7, with TRBD1 matching over 7 bases. The V gene end was trimmed by 4 bases and the J gene end by 2 bases; junction bases not matched to a gene: 0. The CDR3 has 12 amino acids. The germline V gene has CDR1 SGHRS and CDR2 YFSETQ. CDR3 region: CASSGTAYEQYF. The DNA for the CDR3 is TGCGCCAGCAGCGGGACAGCCTACGAGCAGTACTTC.

There are a few counts of this clone. The chain recombines TRBV9 with TRBJ1-4, with 10 bases fitting TRBD1. V lost 3 bases to trimming and J lost 8 bases; unmatched junction nucleotides: 4. Germline loops: CDR1 SGDLS, CDR2 YYNGEE. This CDR3 spans 14 amino acids. DNA of the CDR3: TGTGCCAGCAGCGGGCGGGACAGGGGAGAAAAACTGTTTTTT. It codes for CASSGRDRGEKLFF. Full variable domain (outside the CDR3, taken from reference TRBV9 and TRBJ1-4): DSGVTQTPKHLITATGQRVTLRCSPRSGDLSVYWYQQSLDQGLQFLIQYYNGEERAKGNILERFSAQQFPDLHSELNLSSLELGDSALYFCASSGRDRGEKLFFGSGTQLSVL.

The chain combines TRBV10-3 with TRBJ2-1, with 10 bases lining up with TRBD1. The CDR3 totals 15 residues. Unmatched junction bases numbered 1, after V lost 3 bases and J lost 2 bases. In germline, CDR1 is ENHRY, CDR2 SYGVKD. The CDR3 protein is CAISEGQGAYNEQFF. CDR3 DNA: TGTGCCATCAGTGAAGGACAGGGGGCCTACAATGAGCAGTTCTTC.

The chain has TRBV2 and TRBJ1-1, with a weak D call TRBD1 (5 bases). There are 16 residues in the CDR3. Germline CDR1 reads SNHLY; CDR2 reads FYNNEI. Trimming pared 2 bases from V and 4 bases from J, leaving 17 bases between. The CDR3 protein is CASSEPQGSCGTEAFF. As DNA, the CDR3 is TGTGCCAGCAGTGAACCTCAGGGAAGTTGCGGCACTGAAGCTTTCTTT.

V is TRBV5-5 and J is TRBJ2-5; the D gene is possibly TRBD2 (5 bases). The V gene's germline CDR1 is SGHKS and CDR2 YYEKEE (reference sequence). The CDR3 contains 15 residues. Trimming stripped 7 bases from V and 0 bases from J, with 16 bases between. CDR3 amino acids: CASEGYSSYQETQYF. In DNA, the CDR3 is TGTGCCAGCGAGGGATATTCTAGTTACCAAGAGACCCAGTACTTC. Based on the CDR3 plus reference TRBV5-5 and TRBJ2-5, the full variable domain is DAGVTQSPTHLIKTRGQQVTLRCSPISGHKSVSWYQQVLGQGPQFIFQYYEKEERGRGNFPDRFSARQFPNYSSELNVNALLLGDSALYLCASEGYSSYQETQYFGPGTRLLVL.

The genes are TRBV5-5 and TRBJ2-5; 9 nucleotides align to TRBD2. Trimming took 4 bases from V and 2 from J; bases not matched to a gene: 9. There are 16 residues in the CDR3. The germline V gene has CDR1 SGHKS and CDR2 YYEKEE (reference sequence). The CDR3 nucleotides read TGTGCCAGCAGCCAGCCGTATCTAGCGGGGCAAGAGACCCAGTACTTC. This gives the protein CASSQPYLAGQETQYF.

The chain uses TRBV29-1 and TRBJ2-2, with 11 bases fitting TRBD1. The ends lost 0 bases at V and 4 bases at J; junction bases unmatched: 10. CDR3 length: 18 residues. CDR1 and CDR2 (germline): SQVTM, ANQGSEA. The DNA of the CDR3 is TGCAGCGTTGAAGAACCGGGACAGGGGGTGCTAGGCACCGGGGAGCTGTTTTTT. It codes for CSVEEPGQGVLGTGELFF.

V and J are TRBV10-3 and TRBJ1-6; D is ambiguous. Between the trimmed V and J ends, which lost 10 bases and 5 bases, there was a span of 18 bases. There are 15 residues in the CDR3. The germline V gene encodes CDR1 ENHRY and CDR2 SYGVKD. DNA for the CDR3: TGTGCCACCGAAGAAGAGAGCGAGAATAATTCACCCCTCCACTTT. Translating it yields CATEEESENNSPLHF.

V and J are TRBV5-8 and TRBJ2-3, with 10 bases matching TRBD1. The germline V gene has CDR1 SGHTS and CDR2 YDEGEE. V lost 6 bases and J lost 2; bases outside the gene matches: 12. This CDR3 contains 17 residues. The CDR3 region has the DNA TGTGCCAGCAACATATCCCCCGGGACAGGGGCCACAGATACGCAGTATTTT. Translated, it gives CASNISPGTGATDTQYF.

This clone was seen a single time. The genes are TRBV6-5 and TRBJ1-6, with D hard to call. V lost 4 bases and J 7 bases, leaving 17 bases between the germline ends. The length of the CDR3 is 16 residues. Germline lookup yields CDR1 MNHEY and CDR2 SVGAGI. CDR3 sequence (DNA): TGTGCCAGCAGTTCATTTGAGACTGGGAGGAATTCACCCCTCCACTTT. This codes for CASSSFETGRNSPLHF.

This clone was seen only once. V is TRBV6-5 and J is TRBJ1-2; D gene ambiguous. The CDR3 is 12 amino acids. V lost 6 bases and J 4 bases, leaving 9 bases between the germline ends. In germline, CDR1 is MNHEY, CDR2 SVGAGI. CDR3 coding DNA: TGTGCCAGCAGACCACGGGGCTATGGCTACACCTTC. Its translation: CASRPRGYGYTF.

This sequence joins TRBV27 and TRBJ2-7; D is uncertain. CDR1 MNHEY and CDR2 SMNVEV come from the germline V gene (reference sequence). There are 16 residues in the CDR3. V dropped 5 bases and J dropped 2 bases, with 19 bases sitting between them. The CDR3 reads CASSPDFRRWTYEQYF. DNA of the CDR3: TGTGCCAGCAGTCCCGACTTCAGACGTTGGACCTACGAGCAGTACTTC.

The chain recombines TRBV5-1 with TRBJ1-2; 7 bases fit TRBD1. Germline lookup yields CDR1 SGHRS and CDR2 YFSETQ. The CDR3 is 15 amino acids. The ends lost 0 bases at V and 4 bases at J; junction bases unmatched: 6. CDR3 sequence (DNA): TGCGCCAGCAGCTTGGAGCCCGACAGGGCCTATGGCTACACCTTC. Translation: CASSLEPDRAYGYTF. The variable domain in full, completed from reference TRBV5-1 and TRBJ1-2, reads KAGVTQTPRYLIKTRGQQVTLSCSPISGHRSVSWYQQTPGQGLQFLFEYFSETQRNKGNFPGRFSGRQFSNSRSEMNVSTLELGDSALYLCASSLEPDRAYGYTFGSGTRLTVV.

The chain carries TRBV4-1 and TRBJ1-5, with no clear D. Germline V gene lookup returns CDR1 MGHRA and CDR2 YSYEKL. The CDR3 spans 18 residues. The V and J ends lost 1 base and 10 bases respectively, with 26 bases between them. The CDR3 sequence is CASSQGLRLDGPEGPQHF. CDR3 in DNA: TGCGCCAGCAGCCAAGGCCTCCGGCTAGACGGCCCGGAAGGTCCCCAGCATTTT.

The genes are TRBV28 and TRBJ2-7; tentative D call: TRBD2 (6 bases). The CDR3 runs 15 residues. Germline CDR1 reads MDHEN; CDR2 reads SYDVKM. V lost 1 base to trimming and J lost 8 bases, with 18 bases between them. The CDR3 nucleotides are TGTGCCAGCAGTTTATCGGGACTGAGTAGCCTACAGCAGTACTTC. It translates to CASSLSGLSSLQQYF.

The chain joins TRBV5-4 to TRBJ1-2; a possible D gene is TRBD1 (5 bases). Between the trimmed V and J ends, which lost 4 bases and 8 bases, there was a span of 15 bases. Germline loops: CDR1 SGHNT, CDR2 YYREEE (reference sequence). The CDR3 totals 13 residues. CDR3 sequence reads: CASSNRGGGGYTF. In DNA form, the CDR3 reads TGTGCCAGCAGCAACCGGGGGGGTGGCGGCTACACCTTC.

The CDR3 DNA reads TGTGCCAGCAGCCTCAAGCGTGTACATAACACTGAAGCTTTCTTT. Translating gives CASSLKRVHNTEAFF. This chain connects TRBV5-6 to TRBJ1-1; D remains ambiguous. The CDR3 loop spans 15 amino acids. CDR1 is SGHDT and CDR2 is YYEEEE in the germline V gene. The V end was cut by 4 bases, the J end by 2 bases, with 15 bases between.

The V gene is TRBV27, the J gene TRBJ1-2; D call uncertain. V lost 2 bases and J lost 2, with 6 bases in between. Germline V lookup: CDR1 MNHEY, CDR2 SMNVEV (reference sequence). CDR3 size: 13 residues. This chain's CDR3 is CASSLKENYGYTF. The CDR3 DNA reads TGTGCCAGCAGTTTAAAGGAGAACTATGGCTACACCTTC.

The rearrangement joins TRBV6-1 to TRBJ1-5; 10 nucleotides match TRBD1. Germline V lookup: CDR1 MNHNS, CDR2 SASEGT. This CDR3 is built from 17 residues. Germline trimming cut 1 base from V and 6 bases from J; bases unmatched to any gene: 9. In DNA form, the CDR3 reads TGTGCCAGCAGTGAAGAGTCGGGGGGACAGGGGCCTCAGCCCCAGCATTTT. It encodes CASSEESGGQGPQPQHF.

CDR3 residues: CAQQAGTSNRWGQLNYGYTF. The CDR3 region has the DNA TGTGCCCAACAAGCAGGGACATCCAATCGCTGGGGACAGCTTAACTATGGCTACACCTTC. J is TRBJ1-2 and V is TRBV2; 7 bases fit TRBD1. Germline assignment: CDR1 SNHLY and CDR2 FYNNEI. The CDR3 has 20 amino acids. J lost 1 base, V lost 11 bases, and 28 bases had no gene match. Using reference TRBV2 and TRBJ1-2 for the parts outside the CDR3, the full variable domain is EPEVTQTPSHQVTQMGQEVILRCVPISNHLYFYWYRQILGQKVEFLVSFYNNEISEKSEIFDDQFSVERPDGSNFTLKIRSTKLEDSAMYFCAQQAGTSNRWGQLNYGYTFGSGTRLTVV.

This rearrangement joins TRBV4-2 to TRBJ1-4; a possible D gene is TRBD1 (6 bases). With 4 bases removed from V and 8 bases from J, the gap between germline ends came to 14 bases. CDR1 LGHNA and CDR2 YNFKEQ come from the germline V gene. The CDR3 totals 14 residues. The DNA for the CDR3 is TGTGCCAGCAGCCCCGGGACATATAGAGAAAAACTGTTTTTT. Its translation is CASSPGTYREKLFF.

V gene TRBV6-5 combines with J gene TRBJ2-5, with a possible D match to TRBD1 (6 bases). V lost 5 bases to trimming and J lost 4 bases, with 8 bases between them. The CDR3 sequence is 12 residues long. Germline V gives CDR1 MNHEY, CDR2 SVGAGI. CDR3 amino acids: CASSPQGETQYF. As DNA, the CDR3 is TGTGCCAGCAGTCCACAGGGAGAGACCCAGTACTTC.

The chain joins TRBV28 to TRBJ1-1; tentatively, D is TRBD1 (6 bases). V lost 4 bases and J lost 3, with 24 bases in between. This CDR3 spans 18 amino acids. Germline CDR1 reads MDHEN; CDR2 reads SYDVKM. The CDR3 nucleotides are TGTGCCAGCAGTTCCCGTGGGGGACACCTCTTTAAGGACACTGAAGCTTTCTTT. Amino acids: CASSSRGGHLFKDTEAFF.